This is a list of T cell receptor beta chains from one sample in a study of molecular identifiers for immune sequencing clone quantification. TCRdb re-analysed the PCR reads in MiXCR, keeping a single row per CDR3 protein. Of under 600,000 distinct CDR3 sequences listed, about a quarter were seen once; the top ten hold approximately 0.8%. Sequenced material: naive CD8+ T cells from blood, with Jurkat cell RNA spiked in. All receptors come from a human donor in good health. Some libraries in this study had Jurkat cell RNA spiked in. CDR3s include the opening cysteine and the closing phenylalanine or tryptophan. Fields, in order: V gene, J gene, D gene, CDR3 protein. A D gene is named only where the DNA matches it firmly.

>TRBV4-1|TRBJ2-5|TRBD2
CATGGETQYF
>TRBV7-9|TRBJ2-7|TRBD2
CASTPGGTYEQYF
>TRBV5-4|TRBJ1-1|.
CASSHPAGENTEAFF
>TRBV20-1|TRBJ2-1|TRBD2
CSAIGLAGVIGEQFF
>TRBV12-3/TRBV12-4|TRBJ1-5|.
CASSLGRYGNQPQHF
>TRBV6-6|TRBJ1-4|.
CASTPGQMWEKQFF
>TRBV11-2|TRBJ2-4|TRBD1
CASRTDRGLYF
>TRBV7-9|TRBJ1-2|.
CASSQNPGDYGYTF
>TRBV7-9|TRBJ2-2|.
CATTGFAGTGELFF
>TRBV29-1|TRBJ1-4|.
CSVRTEDNEKLFF
>TRBV27|TRBJ2-7|.
CASSPNSWGGYEQYF
>TRBV12-3/TRBV12-4|TRBJ2-3|TRBD2
CASGLVPGAGEIGTDAQYF
>TRBV30|TRBJ1-5|.
CAWRGPGNQPQHF
>TRBV7-9|TRBJ2-7|.
CASSWSSLDYEQYF
>TRBV20-1|TRBJ2-3|.
CSARDKGADTQYF
>TRBV9|TRBJ2-7|TRBD2
CASSEGLAGVACEQYF
>TRBV29-1|TRBJ2-7|TRBD2
CSVRGEASGTSYEQYF
>TRBV12-3/TRBV12-4|TRBJ2-5|.
CASNWTVQETQYF
>TRBV7-9|TRBJ2-7|.
CACSPDTSSYEQYF
>TRBV6-5|TRBJ1-2|.
CASSYSISRGGYTF
>TRBV29-1|TRBJ2-5|TRBD2
CSVERTSRQGETQYF
>TRBV29-1|TRBJ2-3|.
CTIDGVLGTDTQYF
>TRBV12-3/TRBV12-4|TRBJ2-3|TRBD2
CASTSGTDAQYF
>TRBV7-9|TRBJ1-5|.
CASSLGDPGVQPQHF
>TRBV4-3|TRBJ1-6|.
CASSQDGRGAVSSPLHF
>TRBV4-3|TRBJ2-7|.
CASSQFDTPGVYEQYF
>TRBV12-3/TRBV12-4|TRBJ2-1|TRBD2
CASRPGTSSSWEQFF
>TRBV3-1|TRBJ1-1|.
CASSQDNLNTEAFF
>TRBV2|TRBJ2-2|.
CASSEMLGSVALTGELFF